A selection of T cell receptor beta chains follows, all from one sample in a study of type 1 regulatory T cells. Via MiXCR, TCRdb re-called the reads, giving one row per CDR3 protein. Altogether 55,000 to 65,000 distinct CDR3 sequences are present, 55% to 65% being singletons, with the ten largest covering about 1.7%. These TCRs are of unknown antigen specificity. Material: cultured non-Tr1 T cells, either the whole culture or a sorted T cell fraction (not recorded which). These receptors were collected from a human donor in good health. The CDR3 runs from the conserved cysteine through the conserved F or W. Fields, in order: V gene, clone size, CDR3 protein. Some rows have no size entry. The others give once, few or many, or a class for an expanded clone.

>TRBV20-1|-
CSVSGTGSSYEQYF
>TRBV19|once
CASSGGVKNEQFF
>TRBV10-3|few
CAISDRRATETQYF
>TRBV5-1|-
CASSLEHSAGGYTF
>TRBV20-1|-
CSARPDRGLAGGSKYNEQFF
>TRBV7-2|-
CASSATLAGAPETQYF
>TRBV11-2|-
CASSLGGAEKLFF
>TRBV5-5|-
CASSIGNRWGQPPYEQYF
>TRBV20-1|few
CSAREDRVYNSPLHF
>TRBV9|-
CASSVADSSYNEQFF
>TRBV18|few
CASSPLPQYTGELFF
>TRBV7-2|-
CASSLDRLDTQYF
>TRBV19|-
CASSIGEASTDTQYF
>TRBV20-1|-
CSAEGQGIDNEQFF
>TRBV28|-
CASSPGPYGYTF
>TRBV30|few
CAWSVYRNTEAFF
>TRBV18|-
CASSPQGVYGYTF
>TRBV19|-
CASSSKGRTFSGANVLTF
>TRBV20-1|-
CSASHGLAGADTQYF
>TRBV5-5|-
CASSLEGGNTEAFF
>TRBV9|-
CASSVYPGGQMNTEAFF
>TRBV28|-
CASQLEQETQYF
>TRBV20-1|once
CSARDDRTGGGYTF
>TRBV5-1|-
CASIGQGASTGELFF
>TRBV6-2/TRBV6-3|-
CASSHLKGQNTGELFF
>TRBV20-1|-
CSAREGVGGEQYF
>TRBV14|-
CASSRLGSGTYEQYF
>TRBV6-5|-
CASSSRGTSSYEQYF